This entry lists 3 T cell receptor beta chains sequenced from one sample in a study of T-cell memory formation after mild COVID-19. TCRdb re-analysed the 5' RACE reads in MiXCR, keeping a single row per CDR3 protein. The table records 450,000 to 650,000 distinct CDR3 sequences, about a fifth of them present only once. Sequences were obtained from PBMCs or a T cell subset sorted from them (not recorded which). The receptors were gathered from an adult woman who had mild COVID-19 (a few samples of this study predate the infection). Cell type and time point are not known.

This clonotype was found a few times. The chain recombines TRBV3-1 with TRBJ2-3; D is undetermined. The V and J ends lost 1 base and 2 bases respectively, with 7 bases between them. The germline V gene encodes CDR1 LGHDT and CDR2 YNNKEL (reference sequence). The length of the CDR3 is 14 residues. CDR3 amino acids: CASSQVADTDTQYF. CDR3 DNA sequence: TGTGCCAGCAGCCAAGTGGCAGACACAGATACGCAGTATTTT.

CDR3 DNA: TGTGCCAGCAGATGGGGAACAGGGCACACTGAAGCTTTCTTT. It encodes CASRWGTGHTEAFF. V and J are TRBV7-9 and TRBJ1-1, with a possible D match to TRBD1 (6 bases). CDR3 length: 14 residues. The V end was cut by 6 bases, the J end by 3 bases, with 14 bases between. CDR1 and CDR2 from the germline V gene are SEHNR and FQNEAQ (reference sequence).

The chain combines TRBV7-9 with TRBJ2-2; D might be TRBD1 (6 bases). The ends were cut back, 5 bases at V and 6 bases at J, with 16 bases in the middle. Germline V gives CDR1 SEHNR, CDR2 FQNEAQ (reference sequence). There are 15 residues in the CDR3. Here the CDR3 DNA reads TGTGCCAGCAGCCCTCCCCCACAGGGCGCCGGGGAGCTGTTTTTT. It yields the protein CASSPPPQGAGELFF.